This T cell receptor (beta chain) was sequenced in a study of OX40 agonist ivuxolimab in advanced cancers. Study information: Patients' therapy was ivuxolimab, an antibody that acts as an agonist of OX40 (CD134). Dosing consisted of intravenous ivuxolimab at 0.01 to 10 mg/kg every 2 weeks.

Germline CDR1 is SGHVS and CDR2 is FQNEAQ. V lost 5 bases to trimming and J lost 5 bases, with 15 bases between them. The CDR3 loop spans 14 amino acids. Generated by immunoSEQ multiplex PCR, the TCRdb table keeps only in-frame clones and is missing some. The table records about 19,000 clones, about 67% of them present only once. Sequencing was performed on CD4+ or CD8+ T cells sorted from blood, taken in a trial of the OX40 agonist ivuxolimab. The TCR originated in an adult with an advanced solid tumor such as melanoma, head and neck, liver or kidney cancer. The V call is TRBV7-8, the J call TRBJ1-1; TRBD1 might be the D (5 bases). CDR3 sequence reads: CASSTGHGGTEAFF. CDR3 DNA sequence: TGTGCCAGCAGCACCGGACACGGGGGGACTGAAGCTTTCTTT.